The sequence of this T cell receptor beta chain was determined in a study of cytomegalovirus exposure and HLA in healthy donors. The method was immunoSEQ multiplex PCR; TCRdb's version includes in-frame clones alone and lacks a portion of them. Among 140,000 to 150,000 clones, approximately 89% were seen once, and the ten largest hold about 0.75%. V was cut by 4 bases and J by 6 bases, with 10 bases left in between. In germline, CDR1 is SGHRS, CDR2 YFSETQ. The CDR3 is 13 amino acids. The sample was PBMCs. The J gene is TRBJ2-2, the V gene TRBV5-1, with a possible D match to TRBD1 (5 bases). This clonotype originated in a man between 18 and 35 years old in good health and CMV-seronegative. The CDR3, as DNA: TGCGCCAGCAGCGCTCAGGGTTCCGGGGAGCTGTTTTTT. It codes for CASSAQGSGELFF.